Presented here are 3 T cell receptor beta chains from one specimen sequenced in a study of blood T cells in healthy people across ages. PCR was performed a second time for about 7 to 11 cycles using a sample-barcoded 5' primer and a J-beta primer mix. From the 5' RACE reads, TCRdb called clonotypes with MiXCR, one entry per CDR3 protein. The sample includes about a million distinct CDR3 sequences, roughly half of them seen just once. Sequencing used blood. Receptor source: a woman aged 55-69 years in good health.

V and J are TRBV20-1 and TRBJ2-7, with 10 bases aligning to TRBD1. The ends lost 3 bases at V and 2 bases at J; junction bases unmatched: 4. Germline-derived CDR1 and CDR2 are DFQATT and SNEGSKA (reference sequence). The CDR3 contains 14 residues. CDR3 sequence: CSARGQGYAYEQYF. CDR3 coding DNA: TGCAGTGCTAGGGGACAGGGGTATGCCTACGAGCAGTACTTC.

V gene TRBV11-2 combines with J gene TRBJ2-1, with D unclear. The DNA end lines up better with TRBJ2-7; the J call may be wrong. The V gene's germline CDR1 is SGHAT and CDR2 FQNNGV. The CDR3 length is 15 residues. Written as DNA, the CDR3 is TGTGCCAGCAGCTTATTCGTCAGCTCCTACAATGAGCAGTACTTC. Its protein is CASSLFVSSYNEQYF.

This clonotype came up once. V gene TRBV5-1 combines with J gene TRBJ2-5; 8 bases agree with TRBD1. Germline V lookup: CDR1 SGHRS, CDR2 YFSETQ. V shed 1 base, J shed 11 bases, and the junction held 13 bases outside the gene matches. CDR3 length: 15 residues. The CDR3 region has the DNA TGCGCCAGCAGCTTGAGGACAGGGTCCTACAATGAGCAGTACTTC. The encoded protein is CASSLRTGSYNEQYF.